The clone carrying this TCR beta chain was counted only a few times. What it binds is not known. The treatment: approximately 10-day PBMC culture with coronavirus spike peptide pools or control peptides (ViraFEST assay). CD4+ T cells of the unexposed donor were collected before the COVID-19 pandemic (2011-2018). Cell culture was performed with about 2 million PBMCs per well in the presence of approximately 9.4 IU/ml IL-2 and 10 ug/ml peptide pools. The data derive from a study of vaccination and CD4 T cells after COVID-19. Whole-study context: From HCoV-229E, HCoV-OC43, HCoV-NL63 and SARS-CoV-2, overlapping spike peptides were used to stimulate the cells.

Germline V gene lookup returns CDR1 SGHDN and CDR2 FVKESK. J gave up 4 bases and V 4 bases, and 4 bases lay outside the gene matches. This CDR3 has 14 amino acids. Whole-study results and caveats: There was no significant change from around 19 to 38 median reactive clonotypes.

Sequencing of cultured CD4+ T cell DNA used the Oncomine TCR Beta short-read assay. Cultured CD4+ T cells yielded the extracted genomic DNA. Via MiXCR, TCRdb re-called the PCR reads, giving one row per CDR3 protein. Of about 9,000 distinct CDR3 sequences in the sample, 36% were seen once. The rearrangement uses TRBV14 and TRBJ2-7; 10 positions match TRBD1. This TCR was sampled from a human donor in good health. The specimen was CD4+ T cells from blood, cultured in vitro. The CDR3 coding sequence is TGTGCCAGCAGCCGGACAGGGGGAGGGTACGAGCAGTACTTC. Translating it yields CASSRTGGGYEQYF.